What follows are 5 T cell receptor beta chains derived from one specimen sequenced in a study of siplizumab effects on memory and regulatory T cells. TCRdb keeps only in-frame clones here, not all; method: immunoSEQ multiplex PCR. The sample lists 110,000 or so clones; just over 90% were seen once. The sample consisted of Tregs sorted from blood. The receptors shown here come from a human donor in good health.

The rearrangement uses TRBV4-1 and TRBJ2-3; the D gene is possibly TRBD2 (5 bases). With 5 bases removed from V and 0 bases from J, the gap between germline ends came to 9 bases. In germline, CDR1 is MGHRA, CDR2 YSYEKL. CDR3 size: 14 residues. The DNA for the CDR3 is TGCGCCAGCAGCTCTCGGACTAGCACAGATACGCAGTATTTT. The encoded protein is CASSSRTSTDTQYF.

The chain employs TRBV30 and TRBJ1-1; the D is unclear. The CDR3 totals 12 residues. Germline V gene lookup returns CDR1 GTSNPN and CDR2 SVGIG (reference sequence). V dropped 3 bases and J dropped 5 bases, with 10 bases sitting between them. CDR3 sequence: CAWSVAGTEAFF. The DNA for the CDR3 is TGTGCCTGGAGCGTTGCAGGAACTGAAGCTTTCTTT. The whole variable domain, remainder taken from reference TRBV30 and TRBJ1-1, is SQTIHQWPATLVQPVGSPLSLECTVEGTSNPNLYWYRQAAGRGLQLLFYSVGIGQISSEVPQNLSASRPQDRQFILSSKKLLLSDSGFYLCAWSVAGTEAFFGQGTRLTVV.

The V and J genes are TRBV7-2 and TRBJ2-3, with a tentative D call TRBD2 (5 bases). The germline V gene encodes CDR1 SGHTA and CDR2 FQGNSA. This CDR3 spans 14 amino acids. V was trimmed by 4 bases and J by 2 bases, leaving 10 bases between them. The CDR3 DNA reads TGTGCCAGCAGCTCTGGACTTTTCACAGATACGCAGTATTTT. Amino acids: CASSSGLFTDTQYF.

The J gene is TRBJ2-5, the V gene TRBV7-9; D is unresolved. Trimming took 6 bases from V and 5 from J, leaving 10 bases between them. The CDR3 length is 12 residues. Germline CDR1 and CDR2: SEHNR and FQNEAQ (reference sequence). The CDR3 region has the DNA TGTGCCAGCAGTTTAAGCAGGGAGACCCAGTACTTC. It is translated as CASSLSRETQYF.

The chain employs TRBV19 and TRBJ2-2; 7 nucleotides agree with TRBD2. The CDR3 has 17 amino acids. Germline CDR1 LNHDA, CDR2 SQIVND (reference sequence). Trimming removed 3 bases from V and 1 base from J; junction bases left unmatched: 8. The CDR3 here is CASSIESLAVNTGELFF. Here the CDR3 DNA reads TGTGCCAGTAGTATCGAAAGCCTAGCGGTGAACACCGGGGAGCTGTTTTTT.